Presented here are 22 T cell receptor beta chains from one specimen sequenced in a study of identical twins (dated by TCRdb to the mid-2010s). The library was built by means of 5' RACE. Sequencing was performed on an Illumina HiSeq 2000. TCRdb passed the public sequencing reads through fastp at Q25 and MiXCR, retaining productive beta sequences. Entries that share a CDR3 protein sequence are merged under the most common genes and DNA. Here the sample has hundreds of thousands of distinct CDR3 sequences; 21% occur a single time. 4.3% of the sample comes from the top ten. This sample also appeared in a second study, on T cells expressing NK-cell markers.

Sequencing was performed on PBMCs. The origin of the receptors is a woman aged 18-29 years in good health.

The chain carries TRBV20-1 and TRBJ2-3; 8 bases fit TRBD2. Germline lookup yields CDR1 DFQATT and CDR2 SNEGSKA (reference sequence). The CDR3 runs to 15 residues. Germline trimming cut 0 bases from V and 3 bases from J; bases unmatched to any gene: 5. Written as DNA, the CDR3 is TGCAGTGCTAGAGACGGGAGGGCCGGGACAGATACGCAGTATTTT. This codes for CSARDGRAGTDTQYF.

This clonotype was observed a handful of times. The V gene is TRBV5-1, the J gene TRBJ1-2; the D is unclear. CDR3 length: 14 amino acids. Trimming left V 1 base short and J 5 bases short, with 12 bases between. CDR1 SGHRS and CDR2 YFSETQ come from the germline V gene. CDR3 amino acids: CASSLRALGYGYTF. CDR3 sequence (DNA): TGCGCCAGCAGCTTGCGAGCCTTGGGTTATGGCTACACCTTC.

The gene calls are TRBV9 and TRBJ2-1; tentatively, D is TRBD2 (5 bases). The CDR3 has 14 amino acids. V lost 2 bases and J 8 bases, leaving 14 bases between the germline ends. The germline V gene encodes CDR1 SGDLS and CDR2 YYNGEE. The CDR3 coding sequence is TGTGCCAGCAGCGTCCGTCCGGCGAGGGATGAGCAGTTCTTC. Its translation: CASSVRPARDEQFF.

This clonotype was seen many times. The chain has TRBV5-6 and TRBJ2-6; D is possibly TRBD1 (6 bases). CDR3 size: 15 residues. Trimming shortened V by 2 bases and J by 2 bases, and 8 bases separated the two germline ends. Germline V gives CDR1 SGHDT, CDR2 YYEEEE. This CDR3 reads CASSLTGTGANVLTF. The DNA of the CDR3 is TGTGCCAGCAGCTTAACAGGGACTGGGGCCAACGTCCTGACTTTC. Using reference TRBV5-6 and TRBJ2-6 for the parts outside the CDR3, the full variable domain is DAGVTQSPTHLIKTRGQQVTLRCSPKSGHDTVSWYQQALGQGPQFIFQYYEEEERQRGNFPDRFSGHQFPNYSSELNVNALLLGDSALYLCASSLTGTGANVLTFGAGSRLTVL.

This clonotype was detected only a few times. This chain joins TRBV4-2 and TRBJ2-2, with 15 bases aligning to TRBD2. V dropped 4 bases and J dropped 3; count of bases not matched to a gene: 6. The CDR3 runs to 18 residues. The germline V gene encodes CDR1 LGHNA and CDR2 YNFKEQ. This chain's CDR3 is CASSLGTSGGPDTGELFF. In DNA form, the CDR3 reads TGTGCCAGCAGCCTCGGGACTAGCGGGGGGCCGGACACCGGGGAGCTGTTTTTT.

V is TRBV5-1 and J is TRBJ2-3; no definite D call. The germline gives CDR1 SGHRS, CDR2 YFSETQ. This CDR3 is 13 amino acids long. V was shortened by 4 bases and J by 5 bases, with 11 bases between the two germline ends. CDR3 coding DNA: TGCGCCAGCAGCGCCGATTCTGGAGATACGCAGTATTTT. The encoded protein is CASSADSGDTQYF. Together with reference TRBV5-1 and TRBJ2-3, the CDR3 gives the full variable domain: KAGVTQTPRYLIKTRGQQVTLSCSPISGHRSVSWYQQTPGQGLQFLFEYFSETQRNKGNFPGRFSGRQFSNSRSEMNVSTLELGDSALYLCASSADSGDTQYFGPGTRLTVL.

J is TRBJ2-7 and V is TRBV4-3; 11 bases are a match to TRBD2. CDR3 length: 18 residues. Germline V gene data show CDR1 as LGHNA and CDR2 as YSLEER. With V trimmed by 0 bases and J by 3 bases, 10 bases remained unmatched. CDR3 sequence reads: CASSQEVVRTSGYYEQYF. CDR3 bases: TGCGCCAGCAGCCAAGAGGTCGTCCGGACTAGCGGGTACTACGAGCAGTACTTC.

Many counts were recorded for this clonotype. The J gene is TRBJ2-3, the V gene TRBV5-1; D call uncertain. Germline loops: CDR1 SGHRS, CDR2 YFSETQ. V dropped 2 bases and J dropped 5 bases, with 6 bases sitting between them. The CDR3 is 12 amino acids. The CDR3 protein is CASSFSGDTQYF. CDR3 sequence (DNA): TGCGCCAGCAGCTTTAGTGGAGATACGCAGTATTTT.

This sequence joins TRBV10-3 and TRBJ2-7; the D is unclear. This CDR3 is built from 13 residues. In germline, CDR1 is ENHRY, CDR2 SYGVKD. The V gene lost 7 bases and the J gene lost 0 bases, with 10 bases spanning the gap. The CDR3 DNA reads TGTGCCATCAAAAGTCCGAGCTCCTACGAGCAGTACTTC. It codes for CAIKSPSSYEQYF.

The V and J genes are TRBV12-3 or TRBV12-4 and TRBJ2-1, with 8 bases lining up with TRBD2. This CDR3 contains 16 residues. The ends lost 8 bases at V and 3 bases at J; junction bases unmatched: 12. CDR3 amino acids: CASSLLVAGNYNEQFF. CDR3 nucleotide sequence: TGTGCCAGCTCCCTTTTGGTAGCGGGAAACTACAATGAGCAGTTCTTC.

This clonotype was counted a few times. The rearrangement links TRBV6-6 to TRBJ1-2; D is unresolved. This CDR3 has 13 residues. The V and J ends lost 6 bases and 0 bases respectively, with 8 bases between them. CDR1 is MNHNY and CDR2 is SVGAGI in the germline V gene (reference sequence). The CDR3 bases are TGTGCCAGCAGCAACCATACTAACTATGGCTACACCTTC. Translating gives CASSNHTNYGYTF.

The CDR3 is CSATLAGAPNEQFF. The DNA of the CDR3 is TGCAGTGCTACACTAGCGGGAGCCCCCAATGAGCAGTTCTTC. The chain couples TRBV20-1 to TRBJ2-1; 11 bases match TRBD2. V trimming: 4 bases; J trimming: 6 bases; junction bases outside the gene matches: 5. The germline CDR1 and CDR2 sequences are DFQATT and SNEGSKA (reference sequence). This CDR3 is 14 amino acids long.

The chain is built from TRBV21-1 and TRBJ2-3; TRBD1, as called in the table, went unchecked against the DNA. TRBV21-1 corresponds to a pseudogene. The CDR3 consists of 14 residues. The CDR3 nucleotides are TGTGCCACCACTTCCGGGACAGGGTCAGATACGCAGTATTTT. Translated: CATTSGTGSDTQYF.

The chain has TRBV2 and TRBJ2-3, with a possible D match to TRBD1 (6 bases). Trimming removed 11 bases from V and 2 bases from J, with 20 bases in between. The V gene's germline CDR1 is SNHLY and CDR2 FYNNEI. There are 15 residues in the CDR3. CDR3 region: CAALGSGQHTDTQYF. In DNA form, the CDR3 reads TGTGCCGCGCTCGGAAGCGGACAGCACACAGATACGCAGTATTTT.

The CDR3 DNA sequence: TGCAGTGCTAGCGGGACTAGCGGTCGCTCCTACGAGCAGTACTTC. Protein: CSASGTSGRSYEQYF. The rearrangement links TRBV20-1 to TRBJ2-7, with 11 nucleotides matching TRBD2. This CDR3 spans 15 amino acids. V dropped 3 bases and J dropped 0; count of bases not matched to a gene: 4. CDR1 is DFQATT and CDR2 is SNEGSKA in the germline V gene (reference sequence).

The sample holds a few counts of this clonotype. The chain has TRBV3-1 and TRBJ1-6, with D unclear. The CDR3 contains 12 residues. Germline V gene lookup returns CDR1 LGHDT and CDR2 YNNKEL (reference sequence). V gave up 10 bases and J gave up 7 bases, with 11 bases separating them. The CDR3 region is CATTGGNSPLHF. The CDR3 DNA follows: TGTGCCACCACGGGTGGGAATTCACCCCTCCACTTT.

The chain recombines TRBV27 with TRBJ1-1; 7 bases are a match to TRBD1. Unmatched junction bases numbered 4, after V lost 4 bases and J lost 5 bases. The CDR3 runs to 13 residues. Germline V lookup: CDR1 MNHEY, CDR2 SMNVEV (reference sequence). The DNA of the CDR3 is TGTGCCAGCAGTTCAGGGGGAGGGACTGAAGCTTTCTTT. This encodes CASSSGGGTEAFF.

This clonotype has more than one count but fewer than ten. The V call is TRBV12-3 or TRBV12-4, the J call TRBJ1-6; 8 positions agree with TRBD1. This CDR3 spans 12 amino acids. Trimming cost V 10 bases and J 10 bases; bases outside gene matches: 6. The CDR3 nucleotides read TGTGCCACCAGGGACAGGTTCTCACCCCTCCACTTT. This sequence encodes CATRDRFSPLHF.

This clonotype has just a few counts. The genes are TRBV29-1 and TRBJ1-1; TRBD1 matches at 7 bases. The CDR3 is 12 residues long. V lost 6 bases to trimming and J lost 3 bases; unmatched junction nucleotides: 4. Germline V gene sequence: CDR1 SQVTM, CDR2 ANQGSEA. This CDR3 is CSVYRGDTEAFF. The CDR3, as DNA: TGCAGCGTATACAGGGGAGACACTGAAGCTTTCTTT.

The chain links TRBV5-1 to TRBJ2-7; D is possibly TRBD1 or TRBD2 (5 bases each). The length of the CDR3 is 15 residues. CDR1 is SGHRS and CDR2 is YFSETQ in the germline V gene. The V and J ends lost 0 bases and 6 bases respectively, with 16 bases between them. The CDR3 sequence is CASSLDQFARGEQYF. CDR3 nucleotides: TGCGCCAGCAGCTTGGATCAGTTCGCGAGGGGCGAGCAGTACTTC.

The sample holds many counts of this clonotype. The genes are TRBV7-6 and TRBJ1-1; D is unresolved. CDR3 length equals 14 residues. Trimming cost V 3 bases and J 1 base, with 9 bases left between them. Germline values: CDR1 SGHVS, CDR2 FNYEAQ. CDR3 sequence (DNA): TGTGCCAGCAGCTTGGCCGCCGCGAACACTGAAGCTTTCTTT. It encodes CASSLAAANTEAFF.

This chain connects TRBV6-1 to TRBJ2-7; D uncertain. The V end lost 5 bases, the J end lost 3 bases, and 17 bases lay between the germline ends. The CDR3 is 15 residues long. Per germline, CDR1 MNHNS and CDR2 SASEGT. DNA of the CDR3: TGTGCCAGCAGTCCCAGACCCAACAGAGGCTACGAGCAGTACTTC. This codes for CASSPRPNRGYEQYF.